This T cell receptor (beta chain) was identified in a study of cytomegalovirus exposure and HLA in healthy donors. Study-wide results and limits: HLA alleles showed associations with roughly 17,000 TCR beta sequences in a later analysis, at a 0.05 false discovery rate. It was confirmed in vitro that a few of the CMV-associated chains were specific for CMV antigens. Many donors carried some public TCRs, although rarity characterized most TCR sequences.

The PCR had 60 Vbeta and 13 Jbeta primers. This table comes from immunoSEQ multiplex PCR, and its TCRdb copy is limited to in-frame clones, with some not included. The sample totals roughly 41,000 clones. Details on this clone: What it binds is not known.

The CDR3 is made up of 17 amino acids. Germline values: CDR1 PRHDT, CDR2 FYEKMQ (reference sequence). V dropped 2 bases and J dropped 8; count of bases not matched to a gene: 13. Material: PBMCs. This sequence originates from a woman aged 35 to 49 in good health and CMV-seronegative. The V gene is TRBV13, the J gene TRBJ2-1; 9 bases match TRBD1. CDR3 sequence reads: CASSLWYGDRVSDEQFF. The CDR3 DNA sequence: TGTGCCAGCAGCTTATGGTATGGGGACAGGGTCTCGGATGAGCAGTTCTTC.